A single sample gave rise to the 20 T cell receptor beta chains below, sequenced in a study of T cells in Graves' hyperthyroidism and ophthalmopathy. Template material for amplifying TCR beta CDR3 regions consisted of RNA transcripts. RT-PCR in the first round (using the HTBI primer set) targeted the TCR CDR3. TCRdb recomputed calls from the multiplex PCR reads with MiXCR, one row per CDR3 protein. Here the sample spans a few hundred thousand distinct CDR3 sequences, roughly 18% being singletons. The specimen sequenced was blood. The origin of the receptors is a middle-aged man with Graves' ophthalmopathy.

This chain connects TRBV7-9 to TRBJ1-6, with 7 bases lining up with TRBD1. The CDR3 length is 14 residues. V gave up 1 base and J gave up 8 bases; unmatched junction bases: 2. The germline CDR1 and CDR2 sequences are SEHNR and FQNEAQ (reference sequence). CDR3 in DNA: TGTGCCAGCAGCTTAGTAGGGGGCGATTCACCCCTCCACTTT. This sequence encodes CASSLVGGDSPLHF.

In this sample, this clonotype turned up many times. The chain uses TRBV24-1 and TRBJ1-1, with 7 positions matching TRBD1. The CDR3 loop spans 13 amino acids. Germline V gene sequence: CDR1 KGHDR, CDR2 SFDVKD. V lost 7 bases, J lost 1 base, and 2 bases stayed unmatched. The CDR3 region is CATRTGRNTEAFF. Here the CDR3 DNA reads TGTGCCACCAGGACAGGGAGGAACACTGAAGCTTTCTTT.

The sample holds many counts of this clonotype. The rearrangement uses TRBV6-1 and TRBJ2-7; D may match TRBD1 or TRBD2 (6 bases each). The V and J ends lost 2 bases and 3 bases respectively, with 14 bases between them. The CDR3 length is 15 residues. From germline, CDR1 is MNHNS and CDR2 SASEGT. CDR3 sequence: CASSELGGSNYEQYF. Here the CDR3 DNA reads TGTGCCAGCAGTGAACTGGGGGGCAGCAACTACGAGCAGTACTTC.

Of note for this clonotype: The germline gene is not matched at one end of the junction; a read error may be the cause. The chain has TRBV14 and TRBJ1-1, with D perhaps TRBD1 (5 bases). The CDR3 covers 14 residues. The germline V gene has CDR1 SGHDN and CDR2 FVKESK. The CDR3 DNA follows: TGTGCCTGCAGCCAACTCCGGGGGAGGGGTGAAGCTTTCTTT. Amino acids: CACSQLRGRGEAFF.

This clonotype was seen repeatedly, ten times or more. The rearrangement uses TRBV6-1 and TRBJ2-5; 9 bases agree with TRBD1. Germline CDR1 reads MNHNS; CDR2 reads SASEGT. V lost 5 bases and J lost 5; bases outside the gene matches: 9. The CDR3 totals 15 residues. This chain's CDR3 is CASSSGTGLLETQYF. The DNA for the CDR3 is TGTGCCAGCAGTTCCGGGACAGGGCTTTTGGAGACCCAGTACTTC.

The sample holds a few counts of this clonotype. The chain joins TRBV9 to TRBJ2-4, with 15 bases lining up with TRBD2. The germline V gene encodes CDR1 SGDLS and CDR2 YYNGEE. The length of the CDR3 is 16 residues. After removal of 3 bases from V and 8 bases from J, the junction contained 6 bases not matched to a gene. CDR3 sequence reads: CASSGGLAGGQDIQYF. The CDR3 DNA is TGTGCCAGCAGCGGAGGACTAGCGGGAGGGCAAGACATTCAGTACTTC.

This chain links TRBV2 with TRBJ2-6; no firm D call. The V gene lost 1 base and the J gene lost 0 bases, with 7 bases spanning the gap. Germline assignment: CDR1 SNHLY and CDR2 FYNNEI. The CDR3 covers 16 residues. The CDR3: CASSEGIDSGANVLTF. The CDR3 DNA sequence: TGTGCCAGCAGTGAAGGTATAGACTCTGGGGCCAACGTCCTGACTTTC.

In its sample, this clonotype was seen many times. The V and J genes are TRBV11-2 and TRBJ2-2; D unclear. Trimming took off 1 base at V and 1 base at J, with 4 bases between the two ends. The CDR3 extends over 14 amino acids. CDR1 and CDR2 (germline): SGHAT, FQNNGV. In DNA form, the CDR3 reads TGTGCCAGCAGCTTAGGGCTGAACACCGGGGAGCTGTTTTTT. As protein: CASSLGLNTGELFF.

This chain uses TRBV20-1 with TRBJ1-2; no clear D gene. The CDR3 consists of 15 residues. CDR1 and CDR2 (germline): DFQATT, SNEGSKA (reference sequence). V gave up 0 bases and J gave up 4 bases, with 15 bases separating them. The CDR3 nucleotides read TGCAGTGCTAGAGATCACCAGATGTTTAGCTATGGCTACACCTTC. Protein sequence: CSARDHQMFSYGYTF.

This chain links TRBV5-1 with TRBJ2-5, with 13 bases fitting TRBD2. CDR1 is SGHRS, CDR2 YFSETQ, per germline. The length of the CDR3 is 15 residues. V was pared by 4 bases and J by 4 bases, with 4 bases of the junction left unmatched. CDR3 nucleotides: TGCGCCAGCAGCCGTCGGACTAGCGGGGGAGAGACCCAGTACTTC. Encoded protein: CASSRRTSGGETQYF.

V and J are TRBV13 and TRBJ2-2; D possibly corresponds to TRBD1 (5 bases). The V and J ends lost 5 bases and 0 bases respectively, with 10 bases between them. Looked up from germline, CDR1 is PRHDT and CDR2 is FYEKMQ (reference sequence). The CDR3 runs to 15 residues. The CDR3 loop is CASSPTGTNTGELFF. In DNA, the CDR3 is TGTGCCAGCAGCCCCACAGGCACGAACACCGGGGAGCTGTTTTTT.

This clonotype was seen at least ten times. The chain employs TRBV3-1 and TRBJ2-5; 7 nucleotides align to TRBD1. This CDR3 spans 14 amino acids. Losses at the gene ends were 3 bases for V and 9 bases for J; bases not matched to a gene: 10. Per the germline V gene, CDR1 is LGHDT and CDR2 is YNNKEL (reference sequence). CDR3 nucleotide sequence: TGTGCCAGCAGCCAGTTGGACAGCCAGGGGGCCCAGTACTTC. Its translation: CASSQLDSQGAQYF.

Many counts were recorded for this clonotype. V usage is TRBV7-2 and J usage is TRBJ2-1; 8 bases are a match to TRBD2. The CDR3 length is 14 residues. Looked up from germline, CDR1 is SGHTA and CDR2 is FQGNSA. Trimming removed 5 bases from V and 7 bases from J; junction bases left unmatched: 7. CDR3 loop: CASSPRGGGNEQFF. The CDR3 DNA is TGTGCCAGCAGCCCTCGGGGGGGGGGGAATGAGCAGTTCTTC.

The chain links TRBV2 to TRBJ1-4; D not certain. V was clipped by 1 base and J by 9 bases, with 0 bases between them. Germline V gene data show CDR1 as SNHLY and CDR2 as FYNNEI. The CDR3 contains 10 residues. The CDR3 region is CASSEEKLFF. CDR3 sequence (DNA): TGTGCCAGCAGTGAAGAAAAACTGTTTTTT. Based on the CDR3 plus reference TRBV2 and TRBJ1-4, the full variable domain is EPEVTQTPSHQVTQMGQEVILRCVPISNHLYFYWYRQILGQKVEFLVSFYNNEISEKSEIFDDQFSVERPDGSNFTLKIRSTKLEDSAMYFCASSEEKLFFGSGTQLSVL.

This rearrangement joins TRBV7-2 to TRBJ2-1; D is perhaps TRBD1 (7 bases). Trimming stripped 8 bases from V and 2 bases from J, with 16 bases between. Looked up from germline, CDR1 is SGHTA and CDR2 is FQGNSA. The CDR3 sequence is 15 residues long. DNA for the CDR3: TGTGCCAGCTCGCGGACAGGAGGGACCTACAATGAGCAGTTCTTC. Its translation: CASSRTGGTYNEQFF.

In this sample, this clonotype turned up a few times. This chain links TRBV29-1 with TRBJ2-3; 16 bases match TRBD2. Per germline, CDR1 SQVTM and CDR2 ANQGSEA. V lost 2 bases, J lost 1 base, and 3 bases stayed unmatched. The CDR3 is 17 residues long. CDR3 residues: CSVERGLAGGGTDTQYF. Written as DNA, the CDR3 is TGCAGCGTTGAACGGGGACTAGCGGGAGGGGGCACAGATACGCAGTATTTT.

The chain combines TRBV5-5 with TRBJ2-4; 12 nucleotides match TRBD2. V lost 0 bases and J lost 9; bases outside the gene matches: 7. The CDR3 sequence is 16 residues long. Germline loops: CDR1 SGHKS, CDR2 YYEKEE (reference sequence). Here the CDR3 DNA reads TGTGCCAGCAGCTTGGACCTAGCGGGAGGGGGGGGCATTCAGTACTTC. Translated: CASSLDLAGGGGIQYF. Variable domain in full (rest from reference TRBV5-5 and TRBJ2-4): DAGVTQSPTHLIKTRGQQVTLRCSPISGHKSVSWYQQVLGQGPQFIFQYYEKEERGRGNFPDRFSARQFPNYSSELNVNALLLGDSALYLCASSLDLAGGGGIQYFGAGTRLSVL.

The chain couples TRBV5-1 to TRBJ1-1; D gene unclear. V lost 1 base and J 0 bases, leaving 10 bases between the germline ends. Per the germline V gene, CDR1 is SGHRS and CDR2 is YFSETQ. The CDR3 extends over 15 amino acids. The CDR3 loop reads CASSLSVGMNTEAFF. The CDR3 DNA follows: TGCGCCAGCAGCTTGTCTGTGGGAATGAACACTGAAGCTTTCTTT.

This clonotype was seen repeatedly, ten times or more. This rearrangement joins TRBV20-1 to TRBJ2-1, with TRBD2 identical over 11 bases. Trimming at V came to 4 bases and at J to 4 bases, leaving 6 bases not matched to a gene. The CDR3 is 15 amino acids. Germline CDR1 is DFQATT and CDR2 is SNEGSKA (reference sequence). This CDR3 reads CSAIHSGRAYNEQFF. The CDR3 region has the DNA TGCAGTGCTATTCATAGCGGGAGGGCTTACAATGAGCAGTTCTTC.

The chain links TRBV28 to TRBJ1-1; D gene uncertain. Trimming stripped 3 bases from V and 2 bases from J, with 13 bases between. The germline V gene has CDR1 MDHEN and CDR2 SYDVKM. The CDR3 has 15 amino acids. CDR3 sequence: CASSFEREVNTEAFF. CDR3 nucleotides: TGTGCCAGCAGTTTTGAAAGGGAGGTCAACACTGAAGCTTTCTTT.